The entry that follows covers one TCR beta chain sequence. Which antigen it targets is not known. Base qualities were left out, and no much larger clone turns up one base away. The sample is drawn from a study of T cell repertoires in cytomegalovirus infection (dated by TCRdb to the late 2010s). Broadly, across the study: Donor HLA type was relevant to the analysis, as public TCR beta signatures indicated carriage of CMV infection together with the matching HLA type. On the study overall, not on this receptor specifically: The ex vivo response was dominated by HLA-C-restricted CMV-specific TCR beta clonotypes, and the single most frequent clonotype in two of eight donors was supplied by these HLA-C-restricted clonotypes. Carriers of CMV infection plus the relevant HLA type were discriminated by the cumulative frequency of public TCR beta family members in the study cohort and in an independent roughly 320-donor cohort.

CDR1 is given as DFQATT and CDR2 as SNEGSKA, both from the germline V gene (reference sequence). Counted from cysteine to phenylalanine, this CDR3 has 14 amino acids. The sequence is cut down to CDR3 DNA, 42 bases in frame from base 1. Instrument used: Illumina HiSeq 1500. Starting from the raw public reads, TCRdb applied fastp trimming at Q25, assembled clones with MiXCR and retained in-frame beta chains. Rows with one shared CDR3 protein collapse into an entry with the most common genes and DNA. Within this sample are approximately 250,000 distinct CDR3 sequences, with about 12% of them counted one time only. The top ten clones comprise roughly 1.7% of the sample.

Specimen: PBMCs. The sequence joins TRBV20-1 to TRBJ2-3; a stretch of 8 junction bases matches TRBD2. This clonotype originated in a human donor in good health (CMV status not recorded). Some clones in this sample may be carry-over from other donors' samples. The DNA sequence follows: TGCAGCGCCAAGGGCGGGGGGCCGAAAGATACGCAGTATTTT. It specifies CSAKGGGPKDTQYF.